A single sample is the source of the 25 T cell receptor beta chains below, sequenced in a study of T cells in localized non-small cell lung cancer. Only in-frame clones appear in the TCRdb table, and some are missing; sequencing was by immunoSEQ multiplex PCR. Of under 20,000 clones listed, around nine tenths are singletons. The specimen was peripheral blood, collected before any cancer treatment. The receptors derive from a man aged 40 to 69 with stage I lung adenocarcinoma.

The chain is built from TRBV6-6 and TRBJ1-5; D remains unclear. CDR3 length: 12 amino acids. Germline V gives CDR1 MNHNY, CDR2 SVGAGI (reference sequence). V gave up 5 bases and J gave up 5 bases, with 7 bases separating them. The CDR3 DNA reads TGTGCCAGCAGTAACAATGATCAGCCCCAGCATTTT. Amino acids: CASSNNDQPQHF.

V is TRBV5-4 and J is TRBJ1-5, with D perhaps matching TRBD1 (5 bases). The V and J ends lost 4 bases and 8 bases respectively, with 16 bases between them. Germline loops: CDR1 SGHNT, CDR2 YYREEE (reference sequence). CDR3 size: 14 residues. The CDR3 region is CASSSFPTGEPQHF. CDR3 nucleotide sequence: TGTGCCAGCAGCAGTTTCCCCACGGGGGAGCCCCAGCATTTT.

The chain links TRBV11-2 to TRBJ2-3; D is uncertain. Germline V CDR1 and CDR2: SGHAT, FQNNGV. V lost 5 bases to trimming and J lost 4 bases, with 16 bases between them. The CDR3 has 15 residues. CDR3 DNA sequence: TGTGCCAGCAGCAAAGAACCGGGTTGGTCAGATACGCAGTATTTT. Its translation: CASSKEPGWSDTQYF. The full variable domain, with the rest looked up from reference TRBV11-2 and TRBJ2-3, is EAGVAQSPRYKIIEKRQSVAFWCNPISGHATLYWYQQILGQGPKLLIQFQNNGVVDDSQLPKDRFSAERLKGVDSTLKIQPAKLEDSAVYLCASSKEPGWSDTQYFGPGTRLTVL.

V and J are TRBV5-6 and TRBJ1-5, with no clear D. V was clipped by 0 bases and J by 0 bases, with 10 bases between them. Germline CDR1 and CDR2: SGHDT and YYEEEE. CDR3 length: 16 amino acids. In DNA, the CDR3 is TGTGCCAGCAGCTTGGCCAACTCATTTAGCAATCAGCCCCAGCATTTT. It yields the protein CASSLANSFSNQPQHF.

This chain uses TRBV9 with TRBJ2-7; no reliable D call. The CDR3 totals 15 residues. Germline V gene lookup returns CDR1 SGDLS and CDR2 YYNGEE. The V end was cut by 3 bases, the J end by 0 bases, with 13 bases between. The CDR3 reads CASSARPNPSYEQYF. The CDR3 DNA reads TGTGCCAGCAGCGCCCGCCCGAATCCCTCCTACGAGCAGTACTTC.

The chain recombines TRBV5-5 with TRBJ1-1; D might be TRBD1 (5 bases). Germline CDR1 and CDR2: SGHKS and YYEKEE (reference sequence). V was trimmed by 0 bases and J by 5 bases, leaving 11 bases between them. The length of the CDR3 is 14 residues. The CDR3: CASSLAGKGTEAFF. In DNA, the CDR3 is TGTGCCAGCAGCTTGGCAGGGAAGGGGACTGAAGCTTTCTTT.

DNA for the CDR3: TGCAGCGGGGGGGCCTCGCTCTATGGCTACACCTTC. Protein product: CSGGASLYGYTF. J is TRBJ1-2 and V is TRBV29-1; tentative D call: TRBD1 (6 bases). The length of the CDR3 is 12 residues. The germline V and J ends were trimmed by 7 bases and 4 bases, with 13 bases remaining between them. The germline gives CDR1 SQVTM, CDR2 ANQGSEA.

This chain's CDR3 is CASSLALAAGAGERTDTQYF. CDR3 nucleotides: TGTGCCAGCAGCTTAGCCTTAGCAGCGGGAGCGGGGGAGCGCACAGATACGCAGTATTTT. The V and J genes are TRBV7-6 and TRBJ2-3; 8 bases match TRBD2. V lost 0 bases to trimming and J lost 1 base; unmatched junction nucleotides: 15. The CDR3 extends over 20 amino acids. Germline V lookup: CDR1 SGHVS, CDR2 FNYEAQ.

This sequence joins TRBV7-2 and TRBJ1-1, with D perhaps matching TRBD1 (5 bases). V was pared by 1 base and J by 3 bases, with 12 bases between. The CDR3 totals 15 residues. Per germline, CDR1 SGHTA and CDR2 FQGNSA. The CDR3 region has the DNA TGTGCCAGCAGCTTAGGGGACTTTCTGGACACTGAAGCTTTCTTT. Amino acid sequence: CASSLGDFLDTEAFF.

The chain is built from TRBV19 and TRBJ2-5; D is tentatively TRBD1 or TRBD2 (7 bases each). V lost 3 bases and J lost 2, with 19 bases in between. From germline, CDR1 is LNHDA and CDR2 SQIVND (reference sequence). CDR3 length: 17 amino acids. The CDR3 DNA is TGTGCCAGTAGTATCGACGCTGGCAGGGGGGGACAAGAGACCCAGTACTTC. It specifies CASSIDAGRGGQETQYF.

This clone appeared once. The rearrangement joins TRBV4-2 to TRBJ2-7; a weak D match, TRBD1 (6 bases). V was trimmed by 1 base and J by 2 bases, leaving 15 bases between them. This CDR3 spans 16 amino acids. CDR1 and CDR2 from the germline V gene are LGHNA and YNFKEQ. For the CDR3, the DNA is TGTGCCAGCAGCCAAGCCTACCGACAGGCCACCTACGAGCAGTACTTC. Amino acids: CASSQAYRQATYEQYF.

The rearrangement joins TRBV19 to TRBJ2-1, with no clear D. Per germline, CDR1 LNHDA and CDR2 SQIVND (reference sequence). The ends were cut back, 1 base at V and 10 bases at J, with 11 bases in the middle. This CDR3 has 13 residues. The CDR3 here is CASSIGRKWEQFF. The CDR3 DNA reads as TGTGCCAGTAGTATAGGAAGGAAGTGGGAGCAGTTCTTC.

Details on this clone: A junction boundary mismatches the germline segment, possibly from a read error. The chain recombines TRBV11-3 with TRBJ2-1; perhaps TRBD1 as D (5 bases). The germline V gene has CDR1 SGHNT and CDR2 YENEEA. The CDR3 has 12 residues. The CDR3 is CASSSLDNGQFF. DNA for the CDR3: TGTGCCAGCAGCTCTCTGGACAATGGGCAGTTCTTC.

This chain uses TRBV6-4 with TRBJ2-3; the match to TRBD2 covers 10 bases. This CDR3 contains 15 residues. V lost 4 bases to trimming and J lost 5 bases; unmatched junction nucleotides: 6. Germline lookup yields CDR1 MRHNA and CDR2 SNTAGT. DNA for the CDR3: TGTGCCAGCAGTGTTTCAGCGGGAGGGATAGATACGCAGTATTTT. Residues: CASSVSAGGIDTQYF.

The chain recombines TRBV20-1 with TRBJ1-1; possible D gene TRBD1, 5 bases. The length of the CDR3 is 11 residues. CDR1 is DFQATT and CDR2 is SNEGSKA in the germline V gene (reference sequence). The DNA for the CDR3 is TGCCGCCCGGCCCAGGGATCTGAAGCTTTCTTT. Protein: CRPAQGSEAFF.

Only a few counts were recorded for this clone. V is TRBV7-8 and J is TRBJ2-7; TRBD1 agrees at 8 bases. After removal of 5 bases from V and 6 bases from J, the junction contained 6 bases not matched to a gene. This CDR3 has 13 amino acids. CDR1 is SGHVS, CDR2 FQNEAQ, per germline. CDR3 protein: CASSSGQGGEQYF. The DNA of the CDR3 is TGTGCCAGCAGCAGTGGACAGGGCGGCGAGCAGTACTTC. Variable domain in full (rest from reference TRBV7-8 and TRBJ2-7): GAGVSQSPRYKVAKRGQDVALRCDPISGHVSLFWYQQALGQGPEFLTYFQNEAQLDKSGLPSDRFFAERPEGSVSTLKIQRTQQEDSAVYLCASSSGQGGEQYFGPGTRLTVT.

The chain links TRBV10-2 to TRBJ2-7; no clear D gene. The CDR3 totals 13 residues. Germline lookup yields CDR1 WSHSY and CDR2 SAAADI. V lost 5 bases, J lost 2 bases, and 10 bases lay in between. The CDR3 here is CASSQTSPYEQYF. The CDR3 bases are TGCGCCAGCAGTCAGACTTCTCCCTACGAGCAGTACTTC.

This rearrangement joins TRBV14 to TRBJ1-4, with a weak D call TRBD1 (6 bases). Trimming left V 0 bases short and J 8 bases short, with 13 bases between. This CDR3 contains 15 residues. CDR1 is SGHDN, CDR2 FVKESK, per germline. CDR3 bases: TGTGCCAGCAGCCAAGATCCAGGGGCTGGAGAAAAACTGTTTTTT. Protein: CASSQDPGAGEKLFF.

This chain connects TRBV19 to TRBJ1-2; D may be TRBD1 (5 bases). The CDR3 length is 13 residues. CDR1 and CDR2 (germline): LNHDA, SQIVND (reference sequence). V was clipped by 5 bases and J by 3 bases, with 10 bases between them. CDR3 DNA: TGTGCCAGTAGTGATCAGGGTGACTATGGCTACACCTTC. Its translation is CASSDQGDYGYTF.

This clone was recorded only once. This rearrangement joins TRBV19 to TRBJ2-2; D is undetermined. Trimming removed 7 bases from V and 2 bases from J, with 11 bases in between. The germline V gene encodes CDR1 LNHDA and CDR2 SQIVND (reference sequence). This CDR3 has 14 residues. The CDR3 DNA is TGTGCCAGTATAGGGCAGACAAACACCGGGGAGCTGTTTTTT. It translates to CASIGQTNTGELFF.

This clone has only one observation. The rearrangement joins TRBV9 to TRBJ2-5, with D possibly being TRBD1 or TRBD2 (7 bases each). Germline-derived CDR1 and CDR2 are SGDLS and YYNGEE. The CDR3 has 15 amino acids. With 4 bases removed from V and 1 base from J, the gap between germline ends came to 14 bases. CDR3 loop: CASSPGGGFQETQYF. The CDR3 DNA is TGTGCCAGCAGCCCAGGGGGGGGGTTCCAAGAGACCCAGTACTTC. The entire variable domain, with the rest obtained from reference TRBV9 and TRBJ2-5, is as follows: DSGVTQTPKHLITATGQRVTLRCSPRSGDLSVYWYQQSLDQGLQFLIQYYNGEERAKGNILERFSAQQFPDLHSELNLSSLELGDSALYFCASSPGGGFQETQYFGPGTRLLVL.

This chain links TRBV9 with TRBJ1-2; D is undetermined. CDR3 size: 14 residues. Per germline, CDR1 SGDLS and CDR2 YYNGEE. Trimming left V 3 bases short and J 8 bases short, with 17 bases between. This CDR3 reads CASSEGSWGLGYTF. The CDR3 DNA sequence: TGTGCCAGCAGCGAGGGCTCGTGGGGTTTGGGCTACACCTTC.

The CDR3 sequence is CSVATGERGANVLTF. The CDR3 bases are TGCAGCGTTGCCACTGGGGAGAGAGGGGCCAACGTCCTGACTTTC. This sequence joins TRBV29-1 and TRBJ2-6, with D maybe TRBD2 (5 bases). The V gene's germline CDR1 is SQVTM and CDR2 ANQGSEA. This CDR3 spans 15 amino acids. Trimming removed 4 bases from V and 4 bases from J, with 14 bases in between.

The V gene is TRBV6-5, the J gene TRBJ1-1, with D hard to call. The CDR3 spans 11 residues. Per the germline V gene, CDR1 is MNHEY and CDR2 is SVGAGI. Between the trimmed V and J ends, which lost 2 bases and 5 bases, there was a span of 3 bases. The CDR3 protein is CASSYGTEAFF. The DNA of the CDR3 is TGTGCCAGCAGTTACGGGACTGAAGCTTTCTTT.

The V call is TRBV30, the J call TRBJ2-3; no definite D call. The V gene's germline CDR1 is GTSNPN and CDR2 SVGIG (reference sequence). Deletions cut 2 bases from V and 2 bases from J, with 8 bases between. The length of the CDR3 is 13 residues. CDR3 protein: CAWSSGLTDTQYF. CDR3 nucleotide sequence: TGTGCCTGGAGTTCCGGGCTCACAGATACGCAGTATTTT.